This TCR beta chain was profiled in a study of blood T cell repertoires in COVID-19. About the study: Samples taken during acute and convalescent COVID-19 were collected in the United States, Italy and Spain. In each case, the material was cDNA or gDNA derived from T cells, B-cell-depleted T cells, or PBMCs.

This clone was observed a single time. The germline gives CDR1 SGHAT, CDR2 FQNNGV. Between the trimmed V and J ends, which lost 3 bases and 3 bases, there was a span of 9 bases. The CDR3 is 14 amino acids. The authors' processing: Reference gene primer amplification yielded estimated nucleated cell counts. Libraries were prepared by immunoSEQ multiplex PCR; TCRdb keeps only in-frame clonotypes and omits some of them. Clonal size and the V and J genes are those of that table, whereas D and trimming came from the DNA. The repertoire includes about 200,000 clones, 81% of them detected once, and about 8% sits in the top ten.

The sequence came from a woman older than 75 with acute or convalescent COVID-19. The chain uses TRBV11-2 and TRBJ2-1; a weak D match, TRBD2 (6 bases). Specimen: peripheral blood. The CDR3 DNA is TGTGCCAGCAGCTTGGGACTTAACTACAATGAGCAGTTCTTC. This sequence encodes CASSLGLNYNEQFF.